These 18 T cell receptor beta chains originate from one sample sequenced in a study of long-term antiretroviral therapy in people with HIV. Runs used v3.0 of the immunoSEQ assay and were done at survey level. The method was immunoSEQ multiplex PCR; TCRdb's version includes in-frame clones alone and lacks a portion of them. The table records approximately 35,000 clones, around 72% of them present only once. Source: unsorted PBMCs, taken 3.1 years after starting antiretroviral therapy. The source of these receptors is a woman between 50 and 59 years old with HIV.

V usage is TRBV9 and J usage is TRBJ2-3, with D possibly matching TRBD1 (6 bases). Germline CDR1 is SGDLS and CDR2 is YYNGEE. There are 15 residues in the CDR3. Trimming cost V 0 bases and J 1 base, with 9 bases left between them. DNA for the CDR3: TGTGCCAGCAGCGTAGATGGGGGCGGCACAGATACGCAGTATTTT. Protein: CASSVDGGGTDTQYF.

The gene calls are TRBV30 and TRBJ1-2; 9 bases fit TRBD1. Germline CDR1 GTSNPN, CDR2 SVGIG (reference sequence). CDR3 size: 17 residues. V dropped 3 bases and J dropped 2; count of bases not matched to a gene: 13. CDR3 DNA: TGTGCCTGGAGCGGGGGGACAGGGAGGAGGGCGAACTATGGCTACACCTTC. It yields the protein CAWSGGTGRRANYGYTF.

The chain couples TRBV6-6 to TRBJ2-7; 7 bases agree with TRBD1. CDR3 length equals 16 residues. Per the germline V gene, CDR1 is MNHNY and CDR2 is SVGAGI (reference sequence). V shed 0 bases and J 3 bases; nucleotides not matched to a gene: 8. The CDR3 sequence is CASSYSYAGTDYEQYV. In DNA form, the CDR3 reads TGTGCCAGCAGTTACTCGTATGCCGGGACAGACTACGAGCAGTACGTC.

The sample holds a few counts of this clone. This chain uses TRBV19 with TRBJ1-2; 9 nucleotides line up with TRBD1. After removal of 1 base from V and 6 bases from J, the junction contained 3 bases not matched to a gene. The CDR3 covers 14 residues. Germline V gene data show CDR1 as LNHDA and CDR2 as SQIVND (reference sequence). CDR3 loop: CASSIVRTGDGYTF. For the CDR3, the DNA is TGTGCCAGTAGTATAGTTCGGACAGGGGATGGCTACACCTTC.

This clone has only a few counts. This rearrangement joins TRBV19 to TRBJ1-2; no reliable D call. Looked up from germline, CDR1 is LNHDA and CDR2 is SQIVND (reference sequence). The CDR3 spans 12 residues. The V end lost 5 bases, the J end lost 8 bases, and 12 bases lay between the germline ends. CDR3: CASSSRERGYTF. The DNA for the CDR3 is TGTGCCAGTAGTTCTCGCGAGAGGGGCTACACCTTC.

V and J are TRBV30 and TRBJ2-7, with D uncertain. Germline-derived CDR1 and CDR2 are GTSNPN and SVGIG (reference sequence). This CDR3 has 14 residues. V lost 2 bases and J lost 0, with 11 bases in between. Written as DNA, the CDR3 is TGTGCCTGGAGTCTCTCCCTAAGCTCCTACGAGCAGTACTTC. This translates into CAWSLSLSSYEQYF.

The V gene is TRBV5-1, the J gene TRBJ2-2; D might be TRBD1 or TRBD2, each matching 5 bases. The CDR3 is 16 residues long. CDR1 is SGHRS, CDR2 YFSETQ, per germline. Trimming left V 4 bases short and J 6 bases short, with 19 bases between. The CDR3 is CASSRSGTDIAGELFF. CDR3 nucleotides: TGCGCCAGCAGCAGATCCGGGACCGACATCGCCGGGGAGCTGTTTTTT. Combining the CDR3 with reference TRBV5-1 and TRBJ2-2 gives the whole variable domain KAGVTQTPRYLIKTRGQQVTLSCSPISGHRSVSWYQQTPGQGLQFLFEYFSETQRNKGNFPGRFSGRQFSNSRSEMNVSTLELGDSALYLCASSRSGTDIAGELFFGEGSRLTVL.

The CDR3 DNA reads TGTGCCAGCACCATGGACAGAGAAAATTCACCCCTCCACTTT. Translating gives CASTMDRENSPLHF. The gene calls are TRBV27 and TRBJ1-6; possibly TRBD1 for D (6 bases). V was trimmed by 7 bases and J by 7 bases, leaving 14 bases between them. Germline CDR1 and CDR2: MNHEY and SMNVEV (reference sequence). This CDR3 comprises 14 residues.

The CDR3 nucleotides are TGTGCCAGCAGCTACGGACTAGCGAGCTACGAGCAGTACGTC. Protein: CASSYGLASYEQYV. The rearrangement uses TRBV2 and TRBJ2-7; TRBD2 matches 9 bases. The CDR3 spans 14 residues. The germline gives CDR1 SNHLY, CDR2 FYNNEI. V lost 6 bases to trimming and J lost 3 bases; unmatched junction nucleotides: 6.

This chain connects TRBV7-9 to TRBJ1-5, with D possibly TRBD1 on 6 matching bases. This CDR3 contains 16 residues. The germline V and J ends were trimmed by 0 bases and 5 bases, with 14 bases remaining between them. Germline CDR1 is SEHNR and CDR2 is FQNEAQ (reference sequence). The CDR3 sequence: CASSLAVRGDDQPQHF. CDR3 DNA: TGTGCCAGCAGCTTAGCAGTCAGGGGTGATGATCAGCCCCAGCATTTT.

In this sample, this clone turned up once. In nucleotides, the CDR3 is TGTGCCAGCAGTGAAGCGGGTCGATATCAGCCCCAGCATTTT. This sequence encodes CASSEAGRYQPQHF. This rearrangement joins TRBV6-1 to TRBJ1-5; D is undetermined. V lost 0 bases to trimming and J lost 5 bases, with 8 bases between them. This CDR3 has 14 amino acids. The germline V gene has CDR1 MNHNS and CDR2 SASEGT.

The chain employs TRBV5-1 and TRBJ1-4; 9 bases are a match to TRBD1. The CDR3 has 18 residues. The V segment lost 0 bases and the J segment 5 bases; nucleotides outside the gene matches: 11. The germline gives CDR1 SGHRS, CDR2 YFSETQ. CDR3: CASSLVVLTDRGNEKLFF. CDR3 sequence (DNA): TGCGCCAGCAGCTTGGTAGTACTAACGGACAGGGGAAATGAAAAACTGTTTTTT.

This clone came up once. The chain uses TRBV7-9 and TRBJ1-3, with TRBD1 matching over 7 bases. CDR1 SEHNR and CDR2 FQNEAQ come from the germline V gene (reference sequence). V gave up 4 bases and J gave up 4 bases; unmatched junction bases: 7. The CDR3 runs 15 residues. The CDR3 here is CASSSQTGSGNTIYF. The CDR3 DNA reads TGTGCCAGCAGCTCTCAGACAGGGTCAGGAAACACCATATATTTT. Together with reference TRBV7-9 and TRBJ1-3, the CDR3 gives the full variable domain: DTGVSQNPRHKITKRGQNVTFRCDPISEHNRLYWYRQTLGQGPEFLTYFQNEAQLEKSRLLSDRFSAERPKGSFSTLEIQRTEQGDSAMYLCASSSQTGSGNTIYFGEGSWLTVV.

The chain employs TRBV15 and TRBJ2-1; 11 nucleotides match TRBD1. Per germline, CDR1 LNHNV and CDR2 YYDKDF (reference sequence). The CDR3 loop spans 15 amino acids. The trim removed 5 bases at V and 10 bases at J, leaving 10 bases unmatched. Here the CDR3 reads CATSGGDRGFVEQFF. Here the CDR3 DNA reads TGTGCCACCAGCGGGGGGGACAGGGGGTTTGTGGAGCAGTTCTTC.

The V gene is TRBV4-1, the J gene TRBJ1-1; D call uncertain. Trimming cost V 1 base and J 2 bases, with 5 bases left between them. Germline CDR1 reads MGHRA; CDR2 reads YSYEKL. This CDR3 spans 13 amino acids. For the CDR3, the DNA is TGCGCCAGCAGCCAAGTTGTAAACACTGAAGCTTTCTTT. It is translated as CASSQVVNTEAFF.

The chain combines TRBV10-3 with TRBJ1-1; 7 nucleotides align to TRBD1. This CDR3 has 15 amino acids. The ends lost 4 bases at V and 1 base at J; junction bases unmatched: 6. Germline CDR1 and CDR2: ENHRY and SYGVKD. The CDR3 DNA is TGTGCCATCAGTGCAAACAGGGGAGGGAACACTGAAGCTTTCTTT. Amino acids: CAISANRGGNTEAFF.

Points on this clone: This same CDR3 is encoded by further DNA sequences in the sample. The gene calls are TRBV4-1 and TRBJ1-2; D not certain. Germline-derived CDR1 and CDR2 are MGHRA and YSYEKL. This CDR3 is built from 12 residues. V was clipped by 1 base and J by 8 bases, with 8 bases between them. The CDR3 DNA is TGCGCCAGCAGCCAAGGAGGGTCCGGCTACACCTTC. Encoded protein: CASSQGGSGYTF.

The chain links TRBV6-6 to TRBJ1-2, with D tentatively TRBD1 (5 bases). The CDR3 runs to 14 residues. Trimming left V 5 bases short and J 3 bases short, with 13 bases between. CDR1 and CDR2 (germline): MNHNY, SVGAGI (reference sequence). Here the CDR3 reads CASSAQVTYYGYTF. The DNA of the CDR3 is TGTGCCAGCAGTGCACAGGTAACCTACTATGGCTACACCTTC.